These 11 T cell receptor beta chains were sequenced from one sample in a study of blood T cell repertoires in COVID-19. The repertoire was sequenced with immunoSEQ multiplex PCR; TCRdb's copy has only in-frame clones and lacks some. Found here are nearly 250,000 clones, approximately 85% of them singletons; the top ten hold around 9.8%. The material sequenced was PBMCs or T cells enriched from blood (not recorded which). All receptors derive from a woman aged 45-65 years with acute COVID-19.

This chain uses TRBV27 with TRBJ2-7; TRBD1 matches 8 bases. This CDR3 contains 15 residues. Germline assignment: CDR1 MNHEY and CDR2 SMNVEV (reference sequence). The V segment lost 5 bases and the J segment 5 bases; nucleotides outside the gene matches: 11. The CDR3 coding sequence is TGTGCCAGCAGTCCATCCCACAGGGGGGTAAACGAGCAGTACTTC. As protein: CASSPSHRGVNEQYF.

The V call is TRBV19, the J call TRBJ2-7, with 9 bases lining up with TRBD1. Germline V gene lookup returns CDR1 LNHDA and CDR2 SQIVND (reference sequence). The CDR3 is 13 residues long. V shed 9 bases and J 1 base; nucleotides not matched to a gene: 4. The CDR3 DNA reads TGTGCCAGCGCCGGGACAGGGTCCTACGAGCAGTACTTC. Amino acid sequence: CASAGTGSYEQYF.

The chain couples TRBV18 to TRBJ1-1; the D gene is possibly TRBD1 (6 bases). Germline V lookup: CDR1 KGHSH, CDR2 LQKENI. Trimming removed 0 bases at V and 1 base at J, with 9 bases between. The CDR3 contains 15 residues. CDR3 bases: TGTGCCAGCTCACCACCGTCAGGGGAGAACACTGAAGCTTTCTTT. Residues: CASSPPSGENTEAFF.

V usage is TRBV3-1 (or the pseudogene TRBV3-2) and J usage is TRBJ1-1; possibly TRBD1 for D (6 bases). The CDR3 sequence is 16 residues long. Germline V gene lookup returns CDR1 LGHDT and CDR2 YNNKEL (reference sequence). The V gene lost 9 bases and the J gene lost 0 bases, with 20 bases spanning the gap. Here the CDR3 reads CASSFGGATMNTEAFF. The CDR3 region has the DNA TGTGCCAGTTCCTTCGGGGGGGCGACCATGAACACTGAAGCTTTCTTT.

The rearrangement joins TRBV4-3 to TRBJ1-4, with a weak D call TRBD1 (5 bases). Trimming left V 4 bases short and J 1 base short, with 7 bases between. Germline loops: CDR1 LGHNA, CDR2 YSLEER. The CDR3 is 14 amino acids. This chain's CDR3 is CASSPGETNEKLFF. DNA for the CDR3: TGCGCCAGCAGCCCGGGGGAAACTAATGAAAAACTGTTTTTT.

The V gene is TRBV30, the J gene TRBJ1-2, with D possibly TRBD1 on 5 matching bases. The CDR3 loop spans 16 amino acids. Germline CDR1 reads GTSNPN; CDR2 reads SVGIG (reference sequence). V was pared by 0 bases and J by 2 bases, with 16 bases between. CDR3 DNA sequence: TGTGCCTGGAGTGTACGTTGGGGGGGTCCAAACTATGGCTACACCTTC. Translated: CAWSVRWGGPNYGYTF.

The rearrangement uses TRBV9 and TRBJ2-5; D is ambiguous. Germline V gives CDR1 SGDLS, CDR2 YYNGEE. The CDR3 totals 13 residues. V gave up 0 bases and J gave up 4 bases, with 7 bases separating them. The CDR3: CASSVAHGETQYF. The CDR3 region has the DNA TGTGCCAGCAGCGTAGCACATGGAGAGACCCAGTACTTC.

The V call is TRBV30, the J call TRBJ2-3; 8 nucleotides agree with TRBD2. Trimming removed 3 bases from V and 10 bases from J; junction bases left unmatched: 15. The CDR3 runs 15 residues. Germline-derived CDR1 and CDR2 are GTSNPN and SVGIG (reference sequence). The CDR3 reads CAWSPGVLAGLAQYF. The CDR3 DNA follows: TGTGCCTGGAGCCCCGGGGTATTAGCGGGGTTGGCGCAGTATTTT.

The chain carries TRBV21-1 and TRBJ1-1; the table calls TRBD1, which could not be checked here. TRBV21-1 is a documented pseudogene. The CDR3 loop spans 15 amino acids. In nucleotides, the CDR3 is TGTGCCAGCAGCAAATACAGGGGACGCGTCACTGAAGCTTTCTTT. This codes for CASSKYRGRVTEAFF.

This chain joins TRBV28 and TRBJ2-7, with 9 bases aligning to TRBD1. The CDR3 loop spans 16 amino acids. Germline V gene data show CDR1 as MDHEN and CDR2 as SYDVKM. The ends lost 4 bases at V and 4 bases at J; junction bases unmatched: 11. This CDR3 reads CASSSPSGQGRYEQYF. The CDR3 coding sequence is TGTGCCAGCAGTTCCCCCTCCGGACAGGGGCGGTACGAGCAGTACTTC.

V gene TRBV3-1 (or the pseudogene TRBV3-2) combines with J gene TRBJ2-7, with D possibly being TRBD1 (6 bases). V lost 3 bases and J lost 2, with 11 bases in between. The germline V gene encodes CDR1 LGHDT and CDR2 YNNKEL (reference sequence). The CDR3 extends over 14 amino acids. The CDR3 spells CASSHRQETYEQYF. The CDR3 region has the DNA TGTGCCAGCAGCCACCGACAGGAAACCTACGAGCAGTACTTC.